This passage covers 25 T cell receptor beta chains from one sample sequenced in a study of PD-L1 blockade in urothelial cancer. The time point denotes: pretreatment peripheral blood. Produced via immunoSEQ multiplex PCR; TCRdb's table is partial and in-frame only. This table has about 95,000 clones, nearly 90% appearing once. The sequenced sample was PBMCs, obtained around atezolizumab (anti-PD-L1) treatment. The receptors stem from a man aged 60 to 69 with urothelial cancer.

The rearrangement uses TRBV5-1 and TRBJ1-1, with 7 nucleotides matching TRBD1. This CDR3 has 12 residues. The V gene's germline CDR1 is SGHRS and CDR2 YFSETQ. The J segment lost 5 bases and the V segment lost 4 bases, leaving 2 bases of the junction unmatched. The CDR3 loop is CASSATGTEAFF. In nucleotides, the CDR3 is TGCGCCAGCAGCGCGACAGGGACTGAAGCTTTCTTT.

This chain links TRBV4-1 with TRBJ2-7; 8 bases fit TRBD1. Trimming removed 1 base from V and 1 base from J; junction bases left unmatched: 0. The CDR3 length is 14 residues. The germline V gene encodes CDR1 MGHRA and CDR2 YSYEKL. The CDR3 loop is CASSQGDRSYEQYF. DNA of the CDR3: TGCGCCAGCAGCCAAGGGGACAGGTCCTACGAGCAGTACTTC.

The genes are TRBV6-6 and TRBJ2-7; D is possibly TRBD1 (5 bases). Trimming took 5 bases from V and 5 from J, leaving 19 bases between them. The CDR3 is made up of 15 amino acids. The germline CDR1 and CDR2 sequences are MNHNY and SVGAGI (reference sequence). The CDR3 sequence is CASSKGRGRVHEQYF. The CDR3 bases are TGTGCCAGCAGTAAGGGGCGAGGAAGGGTCCACGAGCAGTACTTC.

The chain recombines TRBV30 with TRBJ1-1; no clear D gene. Trimming removed 0 bases from V and 4 bases from J, with 6 bases in between. Per germline, CDR1 GTSNPN and CDR2 SVGIG (reference sequence). The CDR3 contains 12 residues. CDR3 nucleotides: TGTGCCTGGAGTGTATGGAGCACTGAAGCTTTCTTT. Amino acid sequence: CAWSVWSTEAFF.

To note about this clone: One end of the junction is discordant with germline, which a read error may explain. The chain carries TRBV5-1 and TRBJ2-7, with 7 nucleotides matching TRBD1. Germline-derived CDR1 and CDR2 are SGHRS and YFSETQ. The CDR3 sequence is 16 residues long. The CDR3 loop reads CASSLGVGGEFYEKYF. The CDR3 DNA sequence: TGCGCCAGCAGCTTGGGGGTAGGGGGCGAATTTTACGAGAAGTACTTC.

The rearrangement links TRBV6-6 to TRBJ2-2, with D tentatively TRBD2 (6 bases). Trimming left V 0 bases short and J 1 base short, with 9 bases between. Germline assignment: CDR1 MNHNY and CDR2 SVGAGI (reference sequence). The CDR3 spans 16 residues. The CDR3 region has the DNA TGTGCCAGCAGTTACTCGCCGCGGGGGAACACCGGGGAGCTGTTTTTT. This gives the protein CASSYSPRGNTGELFF.

This clone was recorded a few times. The rearrangement joins TRBV11-2 to TRBJ2-7; 9 bases align to TRBD2. The germline gives CDR1 SGHAT, CDR2 FQNNGV. J lost 5 bases, V lost 5 bases, and 7 bases had no gene match. This CDR3 is 14 amino acids long. In DNA, the CDR3 is TGTGCCAGCAGCCCCATAGCGGGGGTCCACGAGCAGTACTTC. It translates to CASSPIAGVHEQYF.

This sequence joins TRBV9 and TRBJ2-3, with D hard to call. This CDR3 region has 15 residues. The germline CDR1 and CDR2 sequences are SGDLS and YYNGEE. V lost 0 bases, J lost 4 bases, and 12 bases lay in between. The CDR3 is CASSVAPTTADTQYF. The CDR3 DNA reads TGTGCCAGCAGCGTAGCCCCCACCACTGCAGATACGCAGTATTTT.

This sequence joins TRBV18 and TRBJ1-1; 9 bases match TRBD1. Germline assignment: CDR1 KGHSH and CDR2 LQKENI. Unmatched junction bases numbered 20, after V lost 3 bases and J lost 6 bases. This CDR3 has 19 amino acids. The CDR3 coding sequence is TGTGCCAGCTCACCGGATCAAACACCCCCCGACAGGGGGATCGCTGAAGCTTTCTTT. Protein: CASSPDQTPPDRGIAEAFF.

V and J are TRBV5-6 and TRBJ1-1; 8 bases are a match to TRBD1. Germline CDR1 and CDR2: SGHDT and YYEEEE. The CDR3 is made up of 14 amino acids. The V segment lost 2 bases and the J segment 8 bases; nucleotides outside the gene matches: 8. In DNA, the CDR3 is TGTGCCAGCAGCTTTCTACAGGGGGACGTAGAAGCTTTCTTT. It translates to CASSFLQGDVEAFF.

V is TRBV30 and J is TRBJ2-7; 9 bases fit TRBD1. J was trimmed by 5 bases and V by 7 bases; bases with no gene match: 12. Looked up from germline, CDR1 is GTSNPN and CDR2 is SVGIG (reference sequence). This CDR3 spans 14 amino acids. CDR3 nucleotides: TGTGCCTACTCAAGGACAGGGGCTAGACACGAGCAGTACTTC. Its translation: CAYSRTGARHEQYF. Supplemented by reference TRBV30 and TRBJ2-7, the full variable domain reads SQTIHQWPATLVQPVGSPLSLECTVEGTSNPNLYWYRQAAGRGLQLLFYSVGIGQISSEVPQNLSASRPQDRQFILSSKKLLLSDSGFYLCAYSRTGARHEQYFGPGTRLTVT.

The CDR3 bases are TGTGCCAGCAGTTATTCAGGGGCTGGGGCCAACGTCCTGACTTTC. It translates to CASSYSGAGANVLTF. The gene calls are TRBV27 and TRBJ2-6; a possible D gene is TRBD1 (6 bases). CDR1 is MNHEY and CDR2 is SMNVEV in the germline V gene (reference sequence). V lost 4 bases and J 2 bases, leaving 9 bases between the germline ends. This CDR3 comprises 15 residues.

On this clone: The sample has other DNA sequences that encode this CDR3 too. The rearrangement uses TRBV5-1 and TRBJ2-1; 10 nucleotides match TRBD2. Trimming removed 4 bases from V and 3 bases from J; junction bases left unmatched: 4. This CDR3 contains 15 residues. Per germline, CDR1 SGHRS and CDR2 YFSETQ. The CDR3 DNA reads as TGCGCCAGCAGCACTGGACTAGCGGACTACAATGAGCAGTTCTTC. Translating gives CASSTGLADYNEQFF.

The gene calls are TRBV30 and TRBJ1-4; no clear D gene. Trimming stripped 1 base from V and 1 base from J, with 10 bases between. The germline V gene has CDR1 GTSNPN and CDR2 SVGIG (reference sequence). The CDR3 has 15 amino acids. The CDR3 region has the DNA TGTGCCTGGAGTGCCTTACTTGGAACTAATGAAAAACTGTTTTTT. It translates to CAWSALLGTNEKLFF.

J is TRBJ1-2 and V is TRBV13, with 7 bases that match TRBD1. CDR3 size: 18 residues. The J segment lost 4 bases and the V segment lost 4 bases, leaving 18 bases of the junction unmatched. CDR1 is PRHDT, CDR2 FYEKMQ, per germline (reference sequence). The CDR3 nucleotides are TGTGCCAGCAGCTCACCGCTAGGGGGCCACCCGGAGAGCTATGGCTACACCTTC. As protein: CASSSPLGGHPESYGYTF.

The chain links TRBV6-5 to TRBJ1-1; D is unclear. This CDR3 is built from 15 residues. CDR1 MNHEY and CDR2 SVGAGI come from the germline V gene. V lost 6 bases, J lost 12 bases, and 26 bases lay in between. The CDR3 bases are TGTGCCAGCAGCCAATCTAGCCTCCGCCTCGGGGTGACTTTCTTT. Translated, it gives CASSQSSLRLGVTFF.

The rearrangement joins TRBV7-3 to TRBJ1-2; D perhaps matches TRBD1 (5 bases). With 4 bases removed from V and 0 bases from J, the gap between germline ends came to 12 bases. Germline lookup yields CDR1 SGHTA and CDR2 FQGTGA. The CDR3 is 15 residues long. The CDR3 reads CASSSGLAPNYGYTF. The CDR3 region has the DNA TGTGCCAGCAGCTCGGGACTTGCTCCTAACTATGGCTACACCTTC.

This chain connects TRBV28 to TRBJ2-2; D is possibly TRBD2 (7 bases). The ends were cut back, 5 bases at V and 7 bases at J, with 20 bases in the middle. The CDR3 loop spans 16 amino acids. CDR1 and CDR2 from the germline V gene are MDHEN and SYDVKM. The DNA of the CDR3 is TGTGCCAGCAGTCTCGTGGCGGGGGCGGGAGACGGGGAGCTGTTTTTT. As protein: CASSLVAGAGDGELFF.

This clone was found once. This chain connects TRBV5-1 to TRBJ2-7; 13 nucleotides line up with TRBD2. V shed 0 bases, J shed 5 bases, and the junction held 5 bases outside the gene matches. The CDR3 loop spans 16 amino acids. Germline V gene sequence: CDR1 SGHRS, CDR2 YFSETQ. The CDR3 spells CASSLGGLAGANEQYF. The CDR3 DNA is TGCGCCAGCAGCTTGGGCGGACTAGCGGGGGCCAACGAGCAGTACTTC.

The J gene is TRBJ2-2, the V gene TRBV11-3; 9 positions match TRBD2. J gave up 1 base and V 5 bases, and 5 bases lay outside the gene matches. Per germline, CDR1 SGHNT and CDR2 YENEEA. This CDR3 has 16 residues. CDR3 DNA sequence: TGTGCCAGCAGCACCCTGACTAGCGGGAACACCGGGGAGCTGTTTTTT. It specifies CASSTLTSGNTGELFF.

The V call is TRBV19, the J call TRBJ2-3; D is unresolved. This CDR3 region has 16 residues. Germline V gene sequence: CDR1 LNHDA, CDR2 SQIVND (reference sequence). V was pared by 0 bases and J by 4 bases, with 14 bases between. CDR3: CASSIDPGNAPDTQYF. The CDR3 DNA reads TGTGCCAGTAGTATAGATCCGGGTAACGCCCCAGATACGCAGTATTTT.

The chain uses TRBV7-6 and TRBJ1-3, with 7 bases fitting TRBD1. The CDR3 length is 14 residues. CDR1 SGHVS and CDR2 FNYEAQ come from the germline V gene. V was pared by 5 bases and J by 2 bases, with 3 bases of the junction left unmatched. CDR3 region: CASSQTGTGNTIYF. CDR3 nucleotides: TGTGCCAGCAGCCAGACAGGGACTGGAAACACCATATATTTT.

The rearrangement links TRBV7-3 to TRBJ2-7; unclear D gene. The germline CDR1 and CDR2 sequences are SGHTA and FQGTGA. V lost 8 bases and J 0 bases, leaving 11 bases between the germline ends. The length of the CDR3 is 13 residues. The CDR3 spells CASGLAHSYEQYF. The DNA for the CDR3 is TGTGCCAGCGGGTTAGCACACTCCTACGAGCAGTACTTC.

This clone was observed once. The chain recombines TRBV10-3 with TRBJ2-7; 15 bases are shared with TRBD2. V lost 5 bases, J lost 3 bases, and 5 bases stayed unmatched. Germline V gene data show CDR1 as ENHRY and CDR2 as SYGVKD. This CDR3 is built from 16 residues. The CDR3 reads CAISPWTSGRVYEQYF. CDR3 bases: TGTGCCATCAGTCCCTGGACTAGCGGGAGGGTCTACGAGCAGTACTTC.

This chain joins TRBV7-8 and TRBJ1-5; D call uncertain. The CDR3 is made up of 15 amino acids. V was trimmed by 5 bases and J by 0 bases, leaving 11 bases between them. The germline CDR1 and CDR2 sequences are SGHVS and FQNEAQ. The CDR3 sequence is CASSHTGYSNQPQHF. CDR3 coding DNA: TGTGCCAGCAGCCATACCGGGTATAGCAATCAGCCCCAGCATTTT.